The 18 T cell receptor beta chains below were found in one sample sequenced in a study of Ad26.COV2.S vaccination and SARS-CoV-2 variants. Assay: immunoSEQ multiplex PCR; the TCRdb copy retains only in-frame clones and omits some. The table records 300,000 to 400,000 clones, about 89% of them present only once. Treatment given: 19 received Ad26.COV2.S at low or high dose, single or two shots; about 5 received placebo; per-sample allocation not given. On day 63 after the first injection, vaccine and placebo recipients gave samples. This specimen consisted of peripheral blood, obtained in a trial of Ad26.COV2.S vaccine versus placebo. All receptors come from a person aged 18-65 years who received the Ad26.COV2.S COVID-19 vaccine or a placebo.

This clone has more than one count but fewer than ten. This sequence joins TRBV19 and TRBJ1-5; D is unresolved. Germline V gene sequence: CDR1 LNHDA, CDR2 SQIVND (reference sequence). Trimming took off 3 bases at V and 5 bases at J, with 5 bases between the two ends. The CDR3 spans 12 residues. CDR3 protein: CASSIQDQPQHF. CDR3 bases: TGTGCCAGTAGTATCCAGGATCAGCCCCAGCATTTT.

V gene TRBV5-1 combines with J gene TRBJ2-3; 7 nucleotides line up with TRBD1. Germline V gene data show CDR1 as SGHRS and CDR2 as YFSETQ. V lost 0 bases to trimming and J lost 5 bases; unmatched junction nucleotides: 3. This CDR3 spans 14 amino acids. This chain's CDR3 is CASSLDRGRDTQYF. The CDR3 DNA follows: TGCGCCAGCAGCTTGGACAGGGGCCGAGATACGCAGTATTTT. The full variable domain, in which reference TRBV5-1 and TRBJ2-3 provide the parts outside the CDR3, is KAGVTQTPRYLIKTRGQQVTLSCSPISGHRSVSWYQQTPGQGLQFLFEYFSETQRNKGNFPGRFSGRQFSNSRSEMNVSTLELGDSALYLCASSLDRGRDTQYFGPGTRLTVL.

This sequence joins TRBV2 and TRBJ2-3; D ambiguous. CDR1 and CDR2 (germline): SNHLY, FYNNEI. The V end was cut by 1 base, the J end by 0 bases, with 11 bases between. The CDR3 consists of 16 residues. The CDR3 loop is CASSEGTGFSTDTQYF. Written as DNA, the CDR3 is TGTGCCAGCAGTGAAGGAACCGGCTTTAGCACAGATACGCAGTATTTT.

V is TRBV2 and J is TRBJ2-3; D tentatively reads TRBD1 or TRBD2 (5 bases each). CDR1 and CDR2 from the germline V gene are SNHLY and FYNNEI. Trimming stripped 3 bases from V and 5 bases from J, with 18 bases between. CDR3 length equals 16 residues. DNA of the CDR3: TGTGCCAGCAGTGAGGGTATGAGAGGGGCTGGAGATACGCAGTATTTT. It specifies CASSEGMRGAGDTQYF.

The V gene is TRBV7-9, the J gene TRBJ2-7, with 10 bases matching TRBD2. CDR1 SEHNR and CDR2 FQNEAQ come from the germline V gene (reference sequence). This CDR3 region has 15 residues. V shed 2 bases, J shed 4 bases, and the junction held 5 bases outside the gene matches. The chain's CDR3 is CASSLRASGSYEQYF. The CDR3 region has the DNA TGTGCCAGCAGCTTAAGGGCTAGCGGGAGTTACGAGCAGTACTTC.

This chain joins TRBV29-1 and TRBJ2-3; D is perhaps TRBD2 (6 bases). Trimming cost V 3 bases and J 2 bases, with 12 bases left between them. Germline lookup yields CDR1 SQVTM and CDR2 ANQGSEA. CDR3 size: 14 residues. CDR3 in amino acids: CSVDSRGNTDTQYF. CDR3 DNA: TGCAGCGTTGACTCGCGGGGCAACACAGATACGCAGTATTTT.

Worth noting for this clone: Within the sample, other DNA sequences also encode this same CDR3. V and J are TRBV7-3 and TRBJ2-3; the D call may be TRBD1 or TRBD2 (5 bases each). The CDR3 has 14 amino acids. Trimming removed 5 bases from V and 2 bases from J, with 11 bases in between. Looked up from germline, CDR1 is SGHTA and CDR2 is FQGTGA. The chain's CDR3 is CASSPGTVTDTQYF. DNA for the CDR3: TGTGCCAGCAGCCCCGGGACGGTCACAGATACGCAGTATTTT. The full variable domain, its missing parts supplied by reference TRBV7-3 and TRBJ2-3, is GAGVSQTPSNKVTEKGKYVELRCDPISGHTALYWYRQSLGQGPEFLIYFQGTGAADDSGLPNDRFFAVRPEGSVSTLKIQRTERGDSAVYLCASSPGTVTDTQYFGPGTRLTVL.

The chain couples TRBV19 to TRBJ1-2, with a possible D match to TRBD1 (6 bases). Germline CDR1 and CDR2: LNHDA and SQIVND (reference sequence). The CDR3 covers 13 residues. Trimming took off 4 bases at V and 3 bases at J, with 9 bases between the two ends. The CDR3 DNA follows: TGTGCCAGTAGTACACAGGGTTACTATGGCTACACCTTC. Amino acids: CASSTQGYYGYTF. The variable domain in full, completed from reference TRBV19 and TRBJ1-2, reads DGGITQSPKYLFRKEGQNVTLSCEQNLNHDAMYWYRQDPGQGLRLIYYSQIVNDFQKGDIAEGYSVSREKKESFPLTVTSAQKNPTAFYLCASSTQGYYGYTFGSGTRLTVV.

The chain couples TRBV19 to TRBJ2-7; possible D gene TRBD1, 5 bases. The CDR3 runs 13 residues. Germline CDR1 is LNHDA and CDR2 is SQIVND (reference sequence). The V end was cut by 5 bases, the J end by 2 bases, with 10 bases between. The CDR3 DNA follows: TGTGCCAGTAGTTGGGGCAGAACCTACGAGCAGTACTTC. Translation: CASSWGRTYEQYF. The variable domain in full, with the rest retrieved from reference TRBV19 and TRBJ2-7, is DGGITQSPKYLFRKEGQNVTLSCEQNLNHDAMYWYRQDPGQGLRLIYYSQIVNDFQKGDIAEGYSVSREKKESFPLTVTSAQKNPTAFYLCASSWGRTYEQYFGPGTRLTVT.

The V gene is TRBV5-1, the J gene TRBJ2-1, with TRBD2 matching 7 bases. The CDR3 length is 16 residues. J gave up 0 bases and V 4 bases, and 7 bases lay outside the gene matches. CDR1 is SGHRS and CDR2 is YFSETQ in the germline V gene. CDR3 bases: TGCGCCAGCAGCGAACCGCGGGGGAGCTCCTACAATGAGCAGTTCTTC. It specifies CASSEPRGSSYNEQFF.

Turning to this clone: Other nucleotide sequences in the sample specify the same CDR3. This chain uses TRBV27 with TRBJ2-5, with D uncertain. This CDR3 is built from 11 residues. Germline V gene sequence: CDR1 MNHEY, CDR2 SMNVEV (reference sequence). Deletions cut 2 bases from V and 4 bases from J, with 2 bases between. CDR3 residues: CASSLGETQYF. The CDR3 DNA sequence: TGTGCCAGCAGTTTAGGAGAGACCCAGTACTTC.

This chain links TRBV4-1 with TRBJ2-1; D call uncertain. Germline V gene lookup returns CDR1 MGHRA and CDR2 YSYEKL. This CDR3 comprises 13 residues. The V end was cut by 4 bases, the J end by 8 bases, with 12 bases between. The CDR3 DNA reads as TGCGCCAGCAGCCTGCCGGGTAGAGATGAGCAGTTCTTC. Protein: CASSLPGRDEQFF.

The CDR3 DNA is TGTGCCAGCCAACAAAGAGCGAACACCGGGGAGCTGTTTTTT. It encodes CASQQRANTGELFF. The rearrangement links TRBV14 to TRBJ2-2; D gene unclear. Per the germline V gene, CDR1 is SGHDN and CDR2 is FVKESK. The CDR3 totals 14 residues. The V end was cut by 8 bases, the J end by 0 bases, with 10 bases between.

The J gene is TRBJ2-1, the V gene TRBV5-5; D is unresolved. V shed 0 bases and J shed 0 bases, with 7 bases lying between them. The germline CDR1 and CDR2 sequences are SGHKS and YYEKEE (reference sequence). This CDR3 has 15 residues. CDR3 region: CASSLAGSSYNEQFF. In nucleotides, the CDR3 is TGTGCCAGCAGCTTGGCGGGTAGCTCCTACAATGAGCAGTTCTTC.

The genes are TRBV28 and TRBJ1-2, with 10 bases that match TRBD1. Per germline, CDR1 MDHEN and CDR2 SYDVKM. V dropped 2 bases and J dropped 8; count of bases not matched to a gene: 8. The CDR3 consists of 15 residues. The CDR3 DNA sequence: TGTGCCAGCAGTTTACCGGGACAGGGGAGAGGAGGCTACACCTTC. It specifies CASSLPGQGRGGYTF.

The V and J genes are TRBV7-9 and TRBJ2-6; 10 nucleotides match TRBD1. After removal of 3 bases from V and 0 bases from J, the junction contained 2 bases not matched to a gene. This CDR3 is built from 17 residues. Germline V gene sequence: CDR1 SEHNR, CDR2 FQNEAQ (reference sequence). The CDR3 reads CASSLDRGNSGANVLTF. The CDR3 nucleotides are TGTGCCAGCAGCTTGGACAGGGGGAACTCTGGGGCCAACGTCCTGACTTTC.

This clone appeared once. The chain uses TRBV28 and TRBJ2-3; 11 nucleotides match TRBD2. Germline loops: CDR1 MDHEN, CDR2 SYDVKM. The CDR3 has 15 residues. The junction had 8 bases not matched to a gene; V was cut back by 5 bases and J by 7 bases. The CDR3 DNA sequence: TGTGCCAGCAGTCAAGGTACTAGCGGGAGTTATACGCAGTATTTT. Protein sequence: CASSQGTSGSYTQYF.

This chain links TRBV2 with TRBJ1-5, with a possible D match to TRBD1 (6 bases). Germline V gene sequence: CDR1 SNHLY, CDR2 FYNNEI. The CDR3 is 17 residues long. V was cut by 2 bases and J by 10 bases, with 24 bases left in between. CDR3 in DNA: TGTGCCAGCAGTGAACGGGGGCAGTGGTCAGGTCGTCGTCCCCAGCATTTT. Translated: CASSERGQWSGRRPQHF. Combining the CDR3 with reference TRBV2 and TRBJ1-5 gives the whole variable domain EPEVTQTPSHQVTQMGQEVILRCVPISNHLYFYWYRQILGQKVEFLVSFYNNEISEKSEIFDDQFSVERPDGSNFTLKIRSTKLEDSAMYFCASSERGQWSGRRPQHFGDGTRLSIL.